Each of the 26 T cell receptor beta chains below was sequenced from the same sample in a study of OX40 agonist ivuxolimab in advanced cancers. Repertoires were generated with immunoSEQ multiplex PCR, while TCRdb's copy carries only in-frame clones and drops some. The top ten clones hold 9% to 10% of a sample with fewer than 100,000 clones, more than 70% of them seen once. Here the sequenced sample was CD4+ or CD8+ T cells sorted from blood, taken in a trial of the OX40 agonist ivuxolimab. All receptors come from an adult with an advanced solid tumor such as melanoma, head and neck, liver or kidney cancer.

J is TRBJ2-7 and V is TRBV6-4, with TRBD1 matching over 7 bases. The CDR3 has 13 amino acids. Losses at the gene ends were 5 bases for V and 6 bases for J; bases not matched to a gene: 7. Per the germline V gene, CDR1 is MRHNA and CDR2 is SNTAGT. The CDR3 sequence is CASSPSNRGEQYF. As DNA, the CDR3 is TGTGCCAGCAGTCCCAGCAACAGGGGCGAGCAGTACTTC.

The chain joins TRBV28 to TRBJ2-7; D remains ambiguous. Per the germline V gene, CDR1 is MDHEN and CDR2 is SYDVKM. Deletions cut 4 bases from V and 6 bases from J, with 10 bases between. The CDR3 contains 12 residues. This chain's CDR3 is CASSSLSSEQYF. DNA of the CDR3: TGTGCCAGCAGTTCCCTAAGCAGCGAGCAGTACTTC.

CDR3: CASTSLTGGYTEAFF. The CDR3 nucleotides read TGTGCCAGCACGTCTCTGACAGGGGGATATACTGAAGCTTTCTTT. The V call is TRBV6-1, the J call TRBJ1-1; 9 bases match TRBD1. With V trimmed by 7 bases and J by 5 bases, 11 bases remained unmatched. CDR1 and CDR2 from the germline V gene are MNHNS and SASEGT. The CDR3 is made up of 15 amino acids.

This chain's CDR3 is CASSLDPQNQPQHF. CDR3 coding DNA: TGTGCCAGCAGCTTAGACCCACAAAATCAGCCCCAGCATTTT. V usage is TRBV11-1 and J usage is TRBJ1-5; D is uncertain. This CDR3 region has 14 residues. Between the trimmed V and J ends, which lost 1 base and 4 bases, there was a span of 8 bases. Germline V gives CDR1 SGHAT, CDR2 FQDESV (reference sequence).

The V call is TRBV27, the J call TRBJ1-4, with 10 nucleotides matching TRBD1. The CDR3 is made up of 17 amino acids. Germline values: CDR1 MNHEY, CDR2 SMNVEV (reference sequence). The V gene end was trimmed by 2 bases and the J gene end by 8 bases; junction bases not matched to a gene: 11. CDR3: CASSLITGTGAGEKLFF. CDR3 sequence (DNA): TGTGCCAGCAGTTTAATCACCGGGACAGGGGCAGGAGAAAAACTGTTTTTT.

The chain employs TRBV6-5 and TRBJ2-7, with 9 nucleotides matching TRBD1. The germline CDR1 and CDR2 sequences are MNHEY and SVGAGI. This CDR3 comprises 16 residues. J lost 9 bases, V lost 4 bases, and 16 bases had no gene match. The CDR3 loop reads CASSSTRGQGREWQYF. The CDR3 nucleotides read TGTGCCAGCAGTTCAACCCGAGGACAGGGGAGGGAATGGCAGTACTTC.

The V and J genes are TRBV5-1 and TRBJ2-3; 10 bases match TRBD1. Trimming took 4 bases from V and 0 from J; bases not matched to a gene: 2. Germline V gene data show CDR1 as SGHRS and CDR2 as YFSETQ. The CDR3 is 15 residues long. CDR3 in amino acids: CASSLGQGSTDTQYF. As DNA, the CDR3 is TGCGCCAGCAGCCTGGGACAGGGGAGCACAGATACGCAGTATTTT. The full variable domain, with the rest looked up from reference TRBV5-1 and TRBJ2-3, is KAGVTQTPRYLIKTRGQQVTLSCSPISGHRSVSWYQQTPGQGLQFLFEYFSETQRNKGNFPGRFSGRQFSNSRSEMNVSTLELGDSALYLCASSLGQGSTDTQYFGPGTRLTVL.

CDR3: CASGSGNLQETQYF. In DNA, the CDR3 is TGCGCCAGTGGAAGCGGGAATCTCCAAGAGACCCAGTACTTC. The chain carries TRBV5-1 and TRBJ2-5; 7 positions match TRBD2. The CDR3 totals 14 residues. With V trimmed by 8 bases and J by 1 base, 8 bases remained unmatched. The germline gives CDR1 SGHRS, CDR2 YFSETQ.

The V and J genes are TRBV2 and TRBJ2-7; the D call may be TRBD1 or TRBD2 (5 bases each). The CDR3 runs 11 residues. The germline gives CDR1 SNHLY, CDR2 FYNNEI. The V end lost 6 bases, the J end lost 6 bases, and 9 bases lay between the germline ends. The CDR3: CASRLGREQYF. The DNA of the CDR3 is TGTGCCAGCAGGTTGGGACGCGAGCAGTACTTC.

This rearrangement joins TRBV2 to TRBJ2-1; D remains unclear. Germline CDR1 SNHLY, CDR2 FYNNEI. This CDR3 contains 15 residues. V lost 6 bases, J lost 4 bases, and 16 bases lay in between. The CDR3 DNA follows: TGTGCCAGCAGGGTCGCCATTTTTGATTACAATGAGCAGTTCTTC. Translating it yields CASRVAIFDYNEQFF.

The chain links TRBV7-2 to TRBJ2-1; D perhaps matches TRBD1 (5 bases). The ends were cut back, 6 bases at V and 6 bases at J, with 12 bases in the middle. Germline CDR1 and CDR2: SGHTA and FQGNSA. The CDR3 covers 13 residues. Here the CDR3 reads CASRKLGANEQFF. The CDR3 nucleotides are TGTGCCAGCAGGAAGTTAGGGGCCAATGAGCAGTTCTTC.

This clone came up a few times. The V gene is TRBV7-2, the J gene TRBJ2-5, with 8 nucleotides matching TRBD1. This CDR3 contains 15 residues. The J segment lost 3 bases and the V segment lost 3 bases, leaving 6 bases of the junction unmatched. Germline CDR1 SGHTA, CDR2 FQGNSA. CDR3 DNA sequence: TGTGCCAGCAGCTTTCGCCCGACAGGGGAAGAGACCCAGTACTTC. Translating it yields CASSFRPTGEETQYF. The complete variable domain, with remaining parts taken from reference TRBV7-2 and TRBJ2-5, reads GAGVSQSPSNKVTEKGKDVELRCDPISGHTALYWYRQSLGQGLEFLIYFQGNSAPDKSGLPSDRFSAERTGGSVSTLTIQRTQQEDSAVYLCASSFRPTGEETQYFGPGTRLLVL.

The V call is TRBV6-6, the J call TRBJ2-5; 8 bases map to TRBD1. CDR3 length equals 12 residues. Looked up from germline, CDR1 is MNHNY and CDR2 is SVGAGI (reference sequence). The trim removed 0 bases at V and 9 bases at J, leaving 0 bases unmatched. The CDR3 region has the DNA TGTGCCAGCAGTTACTCGACAGGGGCCCAGTACTTC. Protein sequence: CASSYSTGAQYF.

V gene TRBV4-2 combines with J gene TRBJ2-7; 11 bases match TRBD2. CDR3 size: 18 residues. The germline CDR1 and CDR2 sequences are LGHNA and YNFKEQ. Trimming removed 1 base from V and 2 bases from J; junction bases left unmatched: 10. The CDR3 spells CASSQGPSTSGMTYEQYF. For the CDR3, the DNA is TGTGCCAGCAGCCAAGGGCCTTCGACTAGCGGGATGACCTACGAGCAGTACTTC.

This chain uses TRBV5-1 with TRBJ2-3; 7 positions agree with TRBD1. The junction had 2 bases not matched to a gene; V was cut back by 4 bases and J by 0 bases. The germline V gene has CDR1 SGHRS and CDR2 YFSETQ. This CDR3 has 14 residues. DNA for the CDR3: TGCGCCAGCAGCAGGGACAGTAGCACAGATACGCAGTATTTT. Its protein product is CASSRDSSTDTQYF.

The genes are TRBV18 and TRBJ2-5, with D tentatively TRBD2 (5 bases). The CDR3 consists of 14 residues. Looked up from germline, CDR1 is KGHSH and CDR2 is LQKENI. Trimming left V 4 bases short and J 3 bases short, with 12 bases between. CDR3 nucleotides: TGTGCCAGCTCACAGGGAGCCGGGAAAGAGACCCAGTACTTC. Translated, it gives CASSQGAGKETQYF.

The CDR3 here is CASSSRTSPGELFF. The CDR3 DNA follows: TGCGCCAGCAGCTCGCGAACTAGCCCCGGGGAGCTGTTTTTT. The rearrangement joins TRBV5-1 to TRBJ2-2, with D possibly matching TRBD2 (6 bases). The germline gives CDR1 SGHRS, CDR2 YFSETQ. The CDR3 has 14 amino acids. The V end lost 3 bases, the J end lost 6 bases, and 12 bases lay between the germline ends.

The chain combines TRBV6-5 with TRBJ1-5, with TRBD1 matching over 7 bases. Germline V lookup: CDR1 MNHEY, CDR2 SVGAGI. CDR3 length: 14 amino acids. V lost 6 bases and J lost 3; bases outside the gene matches: 5. The CDR3 coding sequence is TGTGCCAGCAGCCAGACAGGGTCCAATCAGCCCCAGCATTTT. Protein: CASSQTGSNQPQHF.

This clone was observed once. CDR3 in DNA: TGTGCCAGCAGTTACTCGCGATGGGGGGAGGGCGATGGCTACACCTTC. Translation: CASSYSRWGEGDGYTF. The chain couples TRBV6-5 to TRBJ1-2, with D possibly matching TRBD1 (5 bases). The CDR3 is made up of 16 amino acids. V shed 0 bases and J shed 6 bases, with 17 bases lying between them. CDR1 and CDR2 from the germline V gene are MNHEY and SVGAGI.

The count of this clone is one. CDR3 nucleotides: TGTGCCAGCAGCTTAGGTAGCGGCTCCTACGAGCAGTACTTC. Protein product: CASSLGSGSYEQYF. This chain uses TRBV7-2 with TRBJ2-7; maybe TRBD2 (6 bases). The V gene lost 1 base and the J gene lost 0 bases, with 7 bases spanning the gap. Germline CDR1 reads SGHTA; CDR2 reads FQGNSA. The CDR3 contains 14 residues.

This clone occurred once. The chain is built from TRBV6-1 and TRBJ1-2; 10 nucleotides align to TRBD1. Looked up from germline, CDR1 is MNHNS and CDR2 is SASEGT. Trimming took 6 bases from V and 8 from J; bases not matched to a gene: 6. This CDR3 is 13 amino acids long. CDR3 residues: CASSRQGAWGYTF. The CDR3, as DNA: TGTGCCAGCAGCAGACAGGGGGCGTGGGGCTACACCTTC.

The CDR3 protein is CASSLIGGTNEQYF. CDR3 nucleotides: TGTGCCAGCAGCTTGATTGGGGGGACGAACGAGCAGTACTTC. V and J are TRBV5-6 and TRBJ2-7, with D possibly matching TRBD2 (6 bases). CDR1 and CDR2 (germline): SGHDT, YYEEEE. V was pared by 1 base and J by 5 bases, with 13 bases between. The CDR3 covers 14 residues.

The chain recombines TRBV28 with TRBJ2-5; D unclear. Trimming took 2 bases from V and 4 from J, leaving 8 bases between them. The CDR3 contains 13 residues. CDR1 is MDHEN and CDR2 is SYDVKM in the germline V gene. This chain's CDR3 is CASSLTGIETQYF. The DNA of the CDR3 is TGTGCCAGCAGTTTAACCGGAATAGAGACCCAGTACTTC.

For the CDR3, the DNA is TGTGCCAGCAGTTATCAGGGGTTAGCTTTCTTT. Translating it yields CASSYQGLAFF. The chain has TRBV6-5 and TRBJ1-1; D is possibly TRBD1 (6 bases). From germline, CDR1 is MNHEY and CDR2 SVGAGI. V lost 3 bases and J 10 bases, leaving 9 bases between the germline ends. The CDR3 consists of 11 residues.

The CDR3 is CASSRTSGGETQYF. The CDR3 DNA reads TGTGCCAGCAGCCGGACTAGCGGGGGAGAGACCCAGTACTTC. This sequence joins TRBV7-9 and TRBJ2-5; 13 bases fit TRBD2. The CDR3 runs 14 residues. V was pared by 5 bases and J by 4 bases, with 1 base of the junction left unmatched. Germline CDR1 is SEHNR and CDR2 is FQNEAQ (reference sequence). Together with reference TRBV7-9 and TRBJ2-5, the CDR3 gives the full variable domain: DTGVSQNPRHKITKRGQNVTFRCDPISEHNRLYWYRQTLGQGPEFLTYFQNEAQLEKSRLLSDRFSAERPKGSFSTLEIQRTEQGDSAMYLCASSRTSGGETQYFGPGTRLLVL.

V is TRBV5-1 and J is TRBJ1-2; 7 positions agree with TRBD1. Germline values: CDR1 SGHRS, CDR2 YFSETQ. The CDR3 sequence is 16 residues long. With V trimmed by 7 bases and J by 4 bases, 16 bases remained unmatched. The CDR3 bases are TGCGCCAGCTACATAATGGGGGACCAGGGGGTCTATGGCTACACCTTC. This codes for CASYIMGDQGVYGYTF.